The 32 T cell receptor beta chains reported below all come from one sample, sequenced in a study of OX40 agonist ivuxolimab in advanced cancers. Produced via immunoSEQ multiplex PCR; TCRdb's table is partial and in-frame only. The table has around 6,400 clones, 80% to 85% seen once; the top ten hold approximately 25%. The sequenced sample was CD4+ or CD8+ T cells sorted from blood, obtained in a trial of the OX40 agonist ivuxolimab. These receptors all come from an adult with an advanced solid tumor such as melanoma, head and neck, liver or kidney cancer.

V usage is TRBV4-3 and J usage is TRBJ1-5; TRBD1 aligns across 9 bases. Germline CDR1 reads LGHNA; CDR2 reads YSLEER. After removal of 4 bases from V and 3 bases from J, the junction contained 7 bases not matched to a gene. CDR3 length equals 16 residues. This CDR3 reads CASSLVWDRANQPQHF. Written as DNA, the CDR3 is TGCGCCAGCAGCCTTGTGTGGGACAGGGCCAATCAGCCCCAGCATTTT.

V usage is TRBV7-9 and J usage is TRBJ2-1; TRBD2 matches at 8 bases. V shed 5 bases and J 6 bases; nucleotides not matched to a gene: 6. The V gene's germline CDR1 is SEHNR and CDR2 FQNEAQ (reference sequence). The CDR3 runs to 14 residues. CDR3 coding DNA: TGTGCCAGCAGCCCCAGCGGGGGAGGCAATGAGCAGTTCTTC. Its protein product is CASSPSGGGNEQFF.

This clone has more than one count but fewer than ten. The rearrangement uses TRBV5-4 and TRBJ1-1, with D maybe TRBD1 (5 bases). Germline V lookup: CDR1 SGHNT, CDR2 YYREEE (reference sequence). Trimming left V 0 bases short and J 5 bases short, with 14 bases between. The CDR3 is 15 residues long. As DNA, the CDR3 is TGTGCCAGCAGCTTGGGGTCCAGCTGGGGGACTGAAGCTTTCTTT. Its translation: CASSLGSSWGTEAFF.

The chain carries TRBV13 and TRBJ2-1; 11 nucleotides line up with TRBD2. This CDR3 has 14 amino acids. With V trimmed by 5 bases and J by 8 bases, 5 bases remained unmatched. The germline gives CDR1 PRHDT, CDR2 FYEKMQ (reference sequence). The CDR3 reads CASSRLAGGDEQFF. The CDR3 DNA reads TGTGCCAGCAGCCGGCTAGCGGGGGGAGATGAGCAGTTCTTC.

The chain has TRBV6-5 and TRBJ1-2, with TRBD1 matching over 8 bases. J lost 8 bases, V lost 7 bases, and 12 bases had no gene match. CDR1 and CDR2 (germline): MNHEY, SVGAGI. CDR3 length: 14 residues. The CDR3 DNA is TGTGCCAGCAACCCACAGGGGGGGAATCTGGGCTACACCTTC. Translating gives CASNPQGGNLGYTF.

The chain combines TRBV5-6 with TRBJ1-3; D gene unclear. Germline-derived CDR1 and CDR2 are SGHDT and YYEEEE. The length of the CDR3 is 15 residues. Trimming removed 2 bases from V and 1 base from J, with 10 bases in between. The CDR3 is CASSFTGASGNTIYF. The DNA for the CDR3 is TGTGCCAGCAGCTTCACGGGAGCTTCTGGAAACACCATATATTTT.

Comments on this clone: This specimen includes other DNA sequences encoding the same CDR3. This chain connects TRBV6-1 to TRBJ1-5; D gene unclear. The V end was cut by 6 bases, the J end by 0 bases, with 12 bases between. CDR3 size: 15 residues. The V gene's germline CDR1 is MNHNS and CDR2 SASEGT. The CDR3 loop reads CASSGRQDSNQPQHF. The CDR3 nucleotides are TGTGCCAGCAGCGGGAGGCAGGATAGCAATCAGCCCCAGCATTTT.

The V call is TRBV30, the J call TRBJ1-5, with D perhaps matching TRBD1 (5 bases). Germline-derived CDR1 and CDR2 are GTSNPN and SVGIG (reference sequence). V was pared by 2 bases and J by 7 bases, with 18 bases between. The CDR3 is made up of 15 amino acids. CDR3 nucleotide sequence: TGTGCCTGGAGTTCGGGAGTGGGGGGGGGACAGCCCCAGCATTTT. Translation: CAWSSGVGGGQPQHF. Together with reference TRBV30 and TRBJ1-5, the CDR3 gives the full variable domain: SQTIHQWPATLVQPVGSPLSLECTVEGTSNPNLYWYRQAAGRGLQLLFYSVGIGQISSEVPQNLSASRPQDRQFILSSKKLLLSDSGFYLCAWSSGVGGGQPQHFGDGTRLSIL.

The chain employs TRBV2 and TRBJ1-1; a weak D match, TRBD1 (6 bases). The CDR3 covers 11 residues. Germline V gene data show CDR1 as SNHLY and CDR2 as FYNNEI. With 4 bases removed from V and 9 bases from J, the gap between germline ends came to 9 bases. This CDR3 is CASSGRGQAFF. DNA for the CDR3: TGTGCCAGCAGTGGTCGGGGGCAAGCTTTCTTT.

As DNA, the CDR3 is TGCAGCGGTCGGACAGGGGCGGAGAGAACGGCTGAAGCTTTCTTT. Translated: CSGRTGAERTAEAFF. The chain has TRBV29-1 and TRBJ1-1; 9 bases align to TRBD1. Losses at the gene ends were 7 bases for V and 6 bases for J; bases not matched to a gene: 15. The CDR3 covers 15 residues. Germline CDR1 reads SQVTM; CDR2 reads ANQGSEA.

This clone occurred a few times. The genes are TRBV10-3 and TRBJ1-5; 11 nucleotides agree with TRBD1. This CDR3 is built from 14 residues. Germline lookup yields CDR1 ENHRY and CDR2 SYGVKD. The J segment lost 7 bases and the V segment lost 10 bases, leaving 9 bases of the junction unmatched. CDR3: CATRPGQGGQPQHF. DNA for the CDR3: TGTGCCACCAGGCCGGGACAGGGGGGGCAGCCCCAGCATTTT.

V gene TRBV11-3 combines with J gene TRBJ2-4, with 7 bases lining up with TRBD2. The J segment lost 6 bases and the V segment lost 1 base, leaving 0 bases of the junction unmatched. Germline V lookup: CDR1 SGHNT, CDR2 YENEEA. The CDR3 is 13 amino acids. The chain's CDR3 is CASSLAGGNIQYF. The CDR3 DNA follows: TGTGCCAGCAGCTTAGCGGGGGGAAACATTCAGTACTTC.

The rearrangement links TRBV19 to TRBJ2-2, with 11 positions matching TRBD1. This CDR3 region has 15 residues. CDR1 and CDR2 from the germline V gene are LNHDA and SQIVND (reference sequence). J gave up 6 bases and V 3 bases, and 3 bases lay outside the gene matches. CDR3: CASSIGQGAAGELFF. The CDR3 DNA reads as TGTGCCAGTAGTATTGGACAGGGGGCCGCCGGGGAGCTGTTTTTT.

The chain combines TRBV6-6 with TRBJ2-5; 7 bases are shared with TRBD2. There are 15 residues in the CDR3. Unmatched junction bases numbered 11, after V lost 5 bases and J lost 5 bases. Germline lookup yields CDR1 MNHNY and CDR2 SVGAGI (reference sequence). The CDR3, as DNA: TGTGCCAGCAGTCTTAAGGCCATGGGGGGGGAGACCCAGTACTTC. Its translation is CASSLKAMGGETQYF.

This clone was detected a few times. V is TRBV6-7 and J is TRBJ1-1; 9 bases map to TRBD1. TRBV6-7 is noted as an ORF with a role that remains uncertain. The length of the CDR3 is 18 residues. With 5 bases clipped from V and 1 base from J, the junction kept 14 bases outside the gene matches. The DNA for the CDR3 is TGTGCCAGCAGTGCCGGGACAGGGCCCCCGGAGGGGAACACTGAAGCTTTCTTT. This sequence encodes CASSAGTGPPEGNTEAFF.

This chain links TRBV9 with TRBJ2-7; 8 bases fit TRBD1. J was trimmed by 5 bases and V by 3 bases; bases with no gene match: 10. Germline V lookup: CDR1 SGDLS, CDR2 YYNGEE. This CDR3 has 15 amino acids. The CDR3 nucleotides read TGTGCCAGCAGCGAGGGGACAGGTAATATCCACGAGCAGTACTTC. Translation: CASSEGTGNIHEQYF. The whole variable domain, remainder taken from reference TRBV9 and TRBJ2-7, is DSGVTQTPKHLITATGQRVTLRCSPRSGDLSVYWYQQSLDQGLQFLIQYYNGEERAKGNILERFSAQQFPDLHSELNLSSLELGDSALYFCASSEGTGNIHEQYFGPGTRLTVT.

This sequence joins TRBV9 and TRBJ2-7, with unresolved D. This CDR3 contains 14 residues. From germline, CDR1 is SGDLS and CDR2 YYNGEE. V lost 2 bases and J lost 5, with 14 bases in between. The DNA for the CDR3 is TGTGCCAGCAGCGTCGGTAATAGGCTAGACGAGCAGTACTTC. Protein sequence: CASSVGNRLDEQYF.

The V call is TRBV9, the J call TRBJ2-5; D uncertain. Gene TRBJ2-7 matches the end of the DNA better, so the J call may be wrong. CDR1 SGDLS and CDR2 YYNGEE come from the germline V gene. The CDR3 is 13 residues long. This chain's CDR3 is CASSHGPNYEQYF. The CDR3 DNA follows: TGTGCCAGCAGTCACGGTCCGAATTACGAGCAGTACTTC.

CDR3 DNA sequence: TGTGCCACCAGCAGCAAGACAGGGGGTTTGGGAGAGCAGTACTTC. Translated, it gives CATSSKTGGLGEQYF. The chain employs TRBV15 and TRBJ2-7; TRBD1 matches 9 bases. Germline V gene sequence: CDR1 LNHNV, CDR2 YYDKDF (reference sequence). CDR3 size: 15 residues. Losses at the gene ends were 3 bases for V and 7 bases for J; bases not matched to a gene: 10.

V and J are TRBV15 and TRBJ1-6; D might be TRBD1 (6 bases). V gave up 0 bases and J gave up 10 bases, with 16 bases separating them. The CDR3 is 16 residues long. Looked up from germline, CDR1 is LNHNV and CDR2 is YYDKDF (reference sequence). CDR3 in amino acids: CATSRDLYEGVSPLHF. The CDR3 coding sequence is TGTGCCACCAGCAGAGATCTCTACGAGGGGGTATCACCCCTCCACTTT. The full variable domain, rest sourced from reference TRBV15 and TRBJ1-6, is DAMVIQNPRYQVTQFGKPVTLSCSQTLNHNVMYWYQQKSSQAPKLLFHYYDKDFNNEADTPDNFQSRRPNTSFCFLDIRSPGLGDTAMYLCATSRDLYEGVSPLHFGNGTRLTVT.

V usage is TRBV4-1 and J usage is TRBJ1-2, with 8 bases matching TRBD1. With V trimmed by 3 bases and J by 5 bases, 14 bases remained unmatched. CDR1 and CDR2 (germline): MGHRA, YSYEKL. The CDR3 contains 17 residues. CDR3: CASSHGRGPYEGYGYTF. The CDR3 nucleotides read TGCGCCAGCAGCCATGGCAGGGGGCCCTACGAGGGGTATGGCTACACCTTC.

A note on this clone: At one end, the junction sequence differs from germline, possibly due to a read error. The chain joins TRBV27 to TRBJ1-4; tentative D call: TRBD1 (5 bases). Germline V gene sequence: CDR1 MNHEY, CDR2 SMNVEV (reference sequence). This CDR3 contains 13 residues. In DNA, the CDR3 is TGTGCCAAGCTGGGGCTTTCCGGGGGAAAAACTGTTTTT. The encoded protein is CAKLGLSGGKTVF. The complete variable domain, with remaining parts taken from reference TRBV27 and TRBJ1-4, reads EAQVTQNPRYLITVTGKKLTVTCSQNMNHEYMSWYRQDPGLGLRQIYYSMNVEVTDKGDVPEGYKVSRKEKRNFPLILESPSPNQTSLYFCAKLGLSGGKTVFGSGTQLSVL.

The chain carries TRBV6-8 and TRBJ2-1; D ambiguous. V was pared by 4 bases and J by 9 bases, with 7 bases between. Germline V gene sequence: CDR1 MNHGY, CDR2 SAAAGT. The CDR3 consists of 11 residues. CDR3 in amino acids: CASSFGGEQFF. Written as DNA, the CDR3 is TGTGCCAGCAGTTTCGGCGGTGAGCAGTTCTTC.

As DNA, the CDR3 is TGCGCCAGCAGCCAAGGCCAGGGGGCCTATGGCTACACCTTC. This translates into CASSQGQGAYGYTF. V gene TRBV4-1 combines with J gene TRBJ1-2, with TRBD1 matching 8 bases. With 1 base clipped from V and 4 bases from J, the junction kept 2 bases outside the gene matches. The CDR3 spans 14 residues. Germline CDR1 is MGHRA and CDR2 is YSYEKL.

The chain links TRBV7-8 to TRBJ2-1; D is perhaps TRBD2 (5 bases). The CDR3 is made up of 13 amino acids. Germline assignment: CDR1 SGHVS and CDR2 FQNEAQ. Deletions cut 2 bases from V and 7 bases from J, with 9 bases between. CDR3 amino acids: CASSLSGRNEQFF. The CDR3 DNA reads TGTGCCAGCAGCTTATCGGGGAGAAATGAGCAGTTCTTC.

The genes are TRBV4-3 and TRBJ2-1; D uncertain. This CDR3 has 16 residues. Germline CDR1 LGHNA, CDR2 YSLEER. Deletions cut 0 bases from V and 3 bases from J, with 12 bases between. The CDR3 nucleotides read TGCGCCAGCAGCCAAGAAGCGAGAGTGGTCTACAATGAGCAGTTCTTC. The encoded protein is CASSQEARVVYNEQFF.

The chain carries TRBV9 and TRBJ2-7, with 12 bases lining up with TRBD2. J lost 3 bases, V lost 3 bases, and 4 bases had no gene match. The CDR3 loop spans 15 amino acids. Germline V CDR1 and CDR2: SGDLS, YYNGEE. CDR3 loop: CASSASGGAVYEQYF. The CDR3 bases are TGTGCCAGCAGCGCTAGCGGGGGGGCTGTCTACGAGCAGTACTTC.

The CDR3 sequence: CASRVTSGIDTQYF. The CDR3 bases are TGTGCCAGTAGGGTGACTAGCGGAATAGATACGCAGTATTTT. This chain connects TRBV19 to TRBJ2-3; 9 positions agree with TRBD2. Germline lookup yields CDR1 LNHDA and CDR2 SQIVND (reference sequence). This CDR3 is 14 amino acids long. J lost 5 bases, V lost 6 bases, and 6 bases had no gene match.

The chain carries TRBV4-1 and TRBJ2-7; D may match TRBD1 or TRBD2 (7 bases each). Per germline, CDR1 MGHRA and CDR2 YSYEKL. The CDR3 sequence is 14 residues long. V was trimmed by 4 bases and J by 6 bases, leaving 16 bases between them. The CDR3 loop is CASSREGAVGEQYF. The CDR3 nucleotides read TGCGCCAGCAGCCGGGAGGGGGCAGTTGGCGAGCAGTACTTC.

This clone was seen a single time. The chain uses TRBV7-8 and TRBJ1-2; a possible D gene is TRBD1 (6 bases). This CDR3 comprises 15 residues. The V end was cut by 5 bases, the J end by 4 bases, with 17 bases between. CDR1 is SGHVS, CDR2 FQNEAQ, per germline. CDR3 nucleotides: TGTGCCAGCAGCCAGGGGACGTCTTGGATCTATGGCTACACCTTC. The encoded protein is CASSQGTSWIYGYTF.

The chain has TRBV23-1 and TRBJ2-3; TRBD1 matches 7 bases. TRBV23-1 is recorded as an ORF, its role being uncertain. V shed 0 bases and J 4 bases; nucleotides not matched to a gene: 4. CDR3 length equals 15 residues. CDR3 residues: CASSQSGDSADTQYF. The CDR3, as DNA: TGCGCCAGCAGTCAATCTGGGGACAGTGCAGATACGCAGTATTTT.

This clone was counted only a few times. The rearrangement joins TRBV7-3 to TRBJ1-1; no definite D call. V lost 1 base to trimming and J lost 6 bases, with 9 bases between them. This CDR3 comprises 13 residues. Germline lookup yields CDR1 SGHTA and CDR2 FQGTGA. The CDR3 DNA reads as TGTGCCAGCAGCTTAAGTTCTATCTCTGAAGCTTTCTTT. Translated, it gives CASSLSSISEAFF.